These 2 T cell receptor beta chains originate from one sample sequenced in a study of blood T cell repertoires in COVID-19. Libraries were prepared by immunoSEQ multiplex PCR; TCRdb keeps only in-frame clonotypes and omits some of them. Counted here are about 170,000 clones, approximately 83% occurring once; the ten biggest clones make up roughly 2.9%. Sequencing was done on a sample of peripheral blood. These TCRs come from a woman aged 55-75 years with acute or convalescent COVID-19.

This clone was counted many times. This chain connects TRBV4-3 to TRBJ1-1; possibly TRBD1 for D (6 bases). With 1 base removed from V and 4 bases from J, the gap between germline ends came to 7 bases. Germline lookup yields CDR1 LGHNA and CDR2 YSLEER. The CDR3 loop spans 13 amino acids. In DNA form, the CDR3 reads TGCGCCAGCAGCCAAGGGGGGCTCACTGAAGCTTTCTTT. This codes for CASSQGGLTEAFF.

This rearrangement joins TRBV19 to TRBJ1-5; TRBD1 matches at 9 bases. CDR1 and CDR2 from the germline V gene are LNHDA and SQIVND (reference sequence). V shed 5 bases and J 5 bases; nucleotides not matched to a gene: 7. This CDR3 has 15 residues. In DNA form, the CDR3 reads TGTGCCAGTAGTTTAGGGACAGGGCCCCATCAGCCCCAGCATTTT. It specifies CASSLGTGPHQPQHF.